A single T cell receptor beta chain is shown here with its context. In this sample, this clonotype turned up many times. Its target antigen remains unknown. It has no much larger one-base neighbor in the sample; base qualities were not kept. Moderately to severely active disease, a Clinical Activity Score of at least 3, a NOSPECS grade of at least 4, and a duration under 3 months were present in ophthalmopathy patients. The study excluded patients with uncontrolled infections, other autoimmune diseases, pregnancy or lactation. Diagnoses relied on clinical symptoms, serum thyroxine and TRAb, thyroid ultrasound and orbital computed tomography. PBMCs were isolated from 10 ml of fresh peripheral blood by Ficoll-Paque density gradient centrifugation. Total RNA was extracted with Trizol reagent, and quality was checked on an Agilent 2100 Bioanalyzer. These data belong to a study of T cells in Graves' hyperthyroidism and ophthalmopathy (dated by TCRdb to about 2019). About the investigation overall: Peripheral blood samples were taken at initial diagnosis, before any treatment was given. To identify TCR V-J signatures that set the groups apart, the researchers used a discovery cohort of 95 to 100 patients, made up of 40 to 45 with Graves' ophthalmopathy and some 56 with stable Graves' hyperthyroidism. Prospective prediction of ophthalmopathy was tested in an independent validation cohort consisting of some 20 hyperthyroidism patients and 15 or so patients who later progressed to ophthalmopathy. The 100 or so discovery patients were randomly divided into training and test sets at a 7:3 ratio. In roughly six Graves' hyperthyroidism patients, the study also compared T-cell repertoires from thyroid tissue with T-cell repertoires from blood. After sampling, hyperthyroidism patients received methimazole starting at 30 mg daily, and ophthalmopathy patients received high-dose intravenous methylprednisolone. The paper reports TCR Vbeta CDR3 sequencing of about 140 peripheral blood samples: 43 ophthalmopathy, roughly 80 hyperthyroidism and around 17 progressor patients. Broader findings and caveats from the paper: In validation, the model predicted progression to ophthalmopathy with around 71% sensitivity and around 72% specificity, a median of around 6.6 months before onset. Ophthalmopathy was separated from stable hyperthyroidism by a 13 V-J signature model, with around 90% sensitivity and roughly 84% specificity obtained in cross-validation and 80%/75% obtained in testing. No statistical method was used to set the sample size in advance, and investigators knew the group allocation. Blood samples also contained most of the expanded thyroid clonotypes (frequency above 0.001), which suggests that blood repertoires may reflect thyroid immune responses.

Deletion took 4 bases off V and 6 bases off J, with a span of 18 bases between the germline ends. The CDR1 and CDR2 encoded by the germline V gene (reference sequence) are DFQATT and SNEGSKA. There are 14 amino acids in the CDR3, from cysteine to phenylalanine inclusive. Here the CDR3 DNA is all that survives: 42 bases in frame from base 1. The TCR beta CDR3 regions were amplified from RNA transcripts. The TCR CDR3 was subjected to a first round of RT-PCR using the HTBI primer set and the Qiagen OneStep RT-PCR kit. Libraries were constructed in a second round of multiplex PCR, after which size selection and purification were carried out. Sequencing of the libraries was done on an Illumina HiSeq2000 using paired-end 100 bp reads. From the authors' description of their analysis: SOAPnuke was used to process the raw data, with reads discarded if the reads contained adapters or uncalled bases, had a mean Phred below 15, or lacked an exact constant-primer or identifier match. COPE v1.2.5 was used to merge the high-quality paired reads, and each unique nucleotide sequence was defined as a clonotype. Clonotypes were aligned to IMGT TRBV, TRBD and TRBJ reference segments using MiTCR v1.1. The analysis included only V-J combinations with a frequency above 0.0001, which together covered about 99% of the repertoires. A TCS score was defined as the ratio between F50 (clonal expansion) and ExV (chaos), using BLOSUM62-based TCRdist between CDR3 peptides within each V-J. Welch's t-statistics and random forest reduced 500 to 650 V-J features to roughly 13, which were used in a naive Bayes classifier (R e1071). TCRdb redid the processing of the public reads, applying fastp at Q25 and MiXCR, and retained in-frame beta chains. All rows with the same CDR3 protein become a single entry with the most common DNA and genes. The V and J calls were determined by TCRdb, not by the authors. The sample yields approximately 410,000 distinct CDR3 sequences; roughly 14% were counted once. The ten largest make up approximately 13% of the sample.

The receptor chain draws on TRBV20-1 and TRBJ1-2, with an unclear D gene assignment. Source material: blood. The source of this sequence is a man in his late teens or twenties with Graves' ophthalmopathy. The CDR3 here reads CSANPGLALHGYTF. The DNA sequence reads TGCAGTGCTAACCCAGGCCTGGCCCTTCATGGCTACACCTTC.